The rows below give T cell receptor beta chains drawn from one sample of a study of T cell responses to AZD1222 COVID-19 vaccine. Sequencing was performed with immunoSEQ multiplex PCR; in TCRdb, only in-frame clones are kept and a portion is missing. The sample contains 90,000 or so clones, about nine tenths of which appear only once. Sequencing was performed on peripheral blood, taken 28 days after the second AZD1222 dose. The receptors here all came from an adult who received the AZD1222 COVID-19 vaccine. Each CDR3 is given with its conserved first and last residue. Each record gives: J gene, CDR3 length, V gene, CDR3 protein.

j_call: TRBJ1-4; cdr3_length: 14; v_call: TRBV9; cdr3_aa: CASSVGQGGEKLFF
j_call: TRBJ1-2; cdr3_length: 13; v_call: TRBV6-2/TRBV6-3; cdr3_aa: CASSQRLQGGYTF
j_call: TRBJ1-1; cdr3_length: 18; v_call: TRBV7-3; cdr3_aa: CASSLRGQMTGGRTEAFF
j_call: TRBJ1-2; cdr3_length: 16; v_call: TRBV5-1; cdr3_aa: CASSLTGGAGNYGYTF
j_call: TRBJ1-4; cdr3_length: 15; v_call: TRBV20-1; cdr3_aa: CSASVAGGSNEKLFF
j_call: TRBJ2-7; cdr3_length: 13; v_call: TRBV7-2; cdr3_aa: CASSLGRAYEQYF
j_call: TRBJ2-3; cdr3_length: 16; v_call: TRBV4-2; cdr3_aa: CASSQDGWDSTDTQYF
j_call: TRBJ1-1; cdr3_length: 15; v_call: TRBV14; cdr3_aa: CASSYGGLGETEAFF
j_call: TRBJ1-1; cdr3_length: 14; v_call: TRBV11-2; cdr3_aa: CASSPRGGRIEAFF
j_call: TRBJ1-5; cdr3_length: 12; v_call: TRBV29-1; cdr3_aa: CSGGLHDSPQHF
j_call: TRBJ1-4; cdr3_length: 13; v_call: TRBV19; cdr3_aa: CASNEDSTEKLFF
j_call: TRBJ1-3; cdr3_length: 15; v_call: TRBV27; cdr3_aa: CASSLDPASGNTIYF
j_call: TRBJ2-7; cdr3_length: 13; v_call: TRBV29-1; cdr3_aa: CSVEGGQGYEQYF
j_call: TRBJ1-4; cdr3_length: 19; v_call: TRBV5-6; cdr3_aa: CASSRDGMTGNATNEKLFF
j_call: TRBJ1-5; cdr3_length: 14; v_call: TRBV18; cdr3_aa: CASSPPRRDQPQHF
j_call: TRBJ2-5; cdr3_length: 14; v_call: TRBV4-2; cdr3_aa: CASSQGSDQETQYF
j_call: TRBJ1-1; cdr3_length: 14; v_call: TRBV7-2; cdr3_aa: CASSPGQGFAEAFF
j_call: TRBJ2-1; cdr3_length: 13; v_call: TRBV30; cdr3_aa: CAWMGAYQNEQFF
j_call: TRBJ2-7; cdr3_length: 15; v_call: TRBV18; cdr3_aa: CASSPNTGVAGEQYF
j_call: TRBJ1-1; cdr3_length: 14; v_call: TRBV4-2; cdr3_aa: CASSQRREGTEAFF
j_call: TRBJ1-5; cdr3_length: 17; v_call: TRBV18; cdr3_aa: CASSTGQGIISNQPQHF
j_call: TRBJ1-2; cdr3_length: 15; v_call: TRBV4-1; cdr3_aa: CASSQRQGESYGYTF
j_call: TRBJ1-2; cdr3_length: 18; v_call: TRBV5-4; cdr3_aa: CASSLVWGSESTNYGYTF
j_call: TRBJ1-5; cdr3_length: 15; v_call: TRBV5-5; cdr3_aa: CASSLMSPNNQPQHF
j_call: TRBJ2-3; cdr3_length: 12; v_call: TRBV21-1; cdr3_aa: CASSLLRATQYF
j_call: TRBJ1-2; cdr3_length: 14; v_call: TRBV25-1; cdr3_aa: CASSEGDRFHGYTF
j_call: TRBJ1-1; cdr3_length: 17; v_call: TRBV2; cdr3_aa: CASSLSRTEFRGTEAFF
j_call: TRBJ1-2; cdr3_length: 14; v_call: TRBV28; cdr3_aa: CASEFTGASGSYTF
j_call: TRBJ1-1; cdr3_length: 15; v_call: TRBV19; cdr3_aa: CASNEGRGGNTEAFF